The present entry profiles one T cell receptor beta chain with its context. Repertoires were generated with immunoSEQ multiplex PCR, while TCRdb's copy carries only in-frame clones and drops some. The sample has 70,000 or so clones, over 65% seen once. The sample belongs to a study of control samples from healthy donors and cancer patients. Germline assignment: CDR1 SEHNR and CDR2 FQNEAQ (reference sequence). CDR3 size: 13 residues. Trimming removed 5 bases at V and 7 bases at J, with 14 bases between. The receptor was derived from a woman in her 50s with lung cancer. The specimen was PBMCs. The chain links TRBV7-9 to TRBJ1-1, with D possibly TRBD1 on 5 matching bases. DNA of the CDR3: TGTGCCAGCAGCCCGACAGCGGCGGGTGAAGCTTTCTTT. It encodes CASSPTAAGEAFF.